The rows below give T cell receptor beta chains drawn from one sample of a study of blood T cell repertoires in COVID-19. Assay used: immunoSEQ multiplex PCR; TCRdb lists only in-frame clones, some missing. The sample lists 180,000 or so clones; 84% were seen once. Sequenced: peripheral blood. Receptors were obtained from a man between 40 and 49 years old who had recovered from COVID-19. Both conserved end residues are part of each CDR3. Each record gives: V gene, clone size, J gene, D gene, CDR3 DNA, CDR3 protein. The D gene is left open where the match is weak. Some rows mark clone size as missing; the rest say once, few, many or name a class of expanded clone.

TRBV5-6	NA	TRBJ1-2	NA	TGTGCCAGCAGCTTTCGGTCCGGCTACACCTTC	CASSFRSGYTF
TRBV6-6	NA	TRBJ1-4	TRBD1	TGTGCCAGCAGTTACTCTGGGGGACAGCGCCATGAAAAACTGTTTTTT	CASSYSGGQRHEKLFF
TRBV5-8	NA	TRBJ2-7	NA	TGTGCCAGCGCACAGGCCCCCTACGAGCAGTACTTC	CASAQAPYEQYF
TRBV19	NA	TRBJ1-1	NA	TGTGCCAGTAGTAACACCCGGGGGAACACTGAAGCTTTCTTT	CASSNTRGNTEAFF
TRBV7-2	NA	TRBJ2-3	NA	TGTGCCAGCAGCTTGGACCCGGACTCCCGCACAGATACGCAGTATTTT	CASSLDPDSRTDTQYF
TRBV5-8	NA	TRBJ1-3	NA	TGTGCCAGCAGCTTCGGGAACTCTGGAAACACCATATATTTT	CASSFGNSGNTIYF
TRBV27	NA	TRBJ2-7	TRBD1	TGTGCCAGCAGTCCCACAGGGGGCTCGTGGGAGCAGTACTTC	CASSPTGGSWEQYF
TRBV28	once	TRBJ2-7	TRBD2	TGTGCCAGCAGTGGGGCGGGAGGGCGGTACGAGCAGTACTTC	CASSGAGGRYEQYF
TRBV19	once	TRBJ2-2	TRBD2	TGTGCCAGTAGTATTGCGGGAGTCCGGGAGCTGTTTTTT	CASSIAGVRELFF
TRBV18	NA	TRBJ1-2	NA	TGTGCCAGCTCACCTAGACCGGAGGACTATGGCTACACCTTC	CASSPRPEDYGYTF
TRBV4-1	once	TRBJ1-1	NA	TGCGCCAGCAGCCTCATGACAGGCGCGGGTCTGATGGGGACTGAAGCTTTCTTT	CASSLMTGAGLMGTEAFF
TRBV30	NA	TRBJ2-7	NA	TGTGCCTGGAGCCGCGGGCTCGAGCAGTACTTC	CAWSRGLEQYF
TRBV19	NA	TRBJ2-5	NA	TGTGCCAGTAGTACGACAGTACAAGAGACCCAGTACTTC	CASSTTVQETQYF
TRBV7-2	NA	TRBJ2-7	TRBD2	TGTGCCAGCAGCCCTAGTTTAGCGGGCGGGTCCTACGAGCAGTACTTC	CASSPSLAGGSYEQYF
TRBV4-3	NA	TRBJ1-1	NA	TGCGCCAGCAGCCAAGATCGGGCGGGTCGGGAAGCTTTCTTT	CASSQDRAGREAFF
TRBV7-2	NA	TRBJ1-2	TRBD1	TGTGCCAGCAGCTTCCAGGGACAGGGGGCATATGGCTACACCTTC	CASSFQGQGAYGYTF
TRBV11-2	NA	TRBJ2-7	TRBD1	TGTGCCAGCAGCTTCTCATACAGGGGTGTCAACGAGCAGTACTTC	CASSFSYRGVNEQYF
TRBV12-3/TRBV12-4	many	TRBJ2-2	NA	TGTGCCAGCAGTTTAGCAGGGGCCGGGGAGCTGTTTTTT	CASSLAGAGELFF
TRBV28	NA	TRBJ2-5	NA	TGTGCCAGCAGTTTACTCCAAGAGACCCAGTACTTC	CASSLLQETQYF
TRBV3-1/TRBV3-2	NA	TRBJ2-1	NA	TGTGCCAGCAGCCCCCAAGCCGCTAAAAACAATGAGCAGTTCTTC	CASSPQAAKNNEQFF
TRBV7-9	NA	TRBJ2-3	TRBD2	TGTGCCAGCAGCCTCCTGGCTAGCGGGCCCACAGATACGCAGTATTTT	CASSLLASGPTDTQYF
TRBV13	NA	TRBJ2-7	TRBD1	TGTGCCAGCAGCTTAGGTCACACTCCGGGACAGGGTTACGAGCAGTACTTC	CASSLGHTPGQGYEQYF
TRBV2	NA	TRBJ2-7	NA	TGTGCCAGCAGCATGGGACACGTTACCTACGAGCAGTACTTC	CASSMGHVTYEQYF
TRBV10-3	NA	TRBJ2-1	NA	TGTGCCATCAGTGAGTCGTTAGAGCAGTTCTTC	CAISESLEQFF
TRBV6-5	few	TRBJ2-1	NA	TGTGCCAGCAGCCCGCGGGCGGAGCGGGTGGATGAGCAGTTCTTC	CASSPRAERVDEQFF
TRBV6-5	once	TRBJ2-3	TRBD2	TGTGCCAGCAGTTACGCCGTAGCGGGTTCTCATACGCAGTATTTT	CASSYAVAGSHTQYF
TRBV6-5	NA	TRBJ2-3	TRBD2	TGTGCCAGCAGTTCCAGCGGGAGGGCCGTAGATACGCAGTATTTT	CASSSSGRAVDTQYF
TRBV7-9	NA	TRBJ1-2	NA	TGTGCCAGCAGCCCCGACTATGGCTACACCTTC	CASSPDYGYTF
TRBV6-2/TRBV6-3	NA	TRBJ2-3	NA	TGTGCCAGCAGTTCCTCAGATACGCAGTATTTT	CASSSSDTQYF
TRBV14	NA	TRBJ1-4	NA	TGTGCCAGCAGCCAAGTCGCGGTCATCGACTATGAAAAACTGTTTTTT	CASSQVAVIDYEKLFF
TRBV2	NA	TRBJ2-3	TRBD1	TGTGCCAGCAGGGTCGGACAGGGGATTTTTACAGATACGCAGTATTTT	CASRVGQGIFTDTQYF
TRBV19	NA	TRBJ2-3	NA	TGTGCCAGTAGTACCTCTCGGAGGTCTAGCACAGATACGCAGTATTTT	CASSTSRRSSTDTQYF
TRBV3-1/TRBV3-2	NA	TRBJ1-1	NA	TGTGCCAGCAGCCAAGAAGGACGCGGGTCGAACACTGAAGCTTTCTTT	CASSQEGRGSNTEAFF
TRBV7-2	NA	TRBJ2-7	TRBD1	TGTGCCAGCAGCTCCCGGGACAGGACCCTTTACGAGCAGTACTTC	CASSSRDRTLYEQYF
TRBV9	NA	TRBJ1-1	TRBD1	TGTGCCAGCAGCGGTCGGACAGGGAACACTGAAGCTTTCTTT	CASSGRTGNTEAFF
TRBV6-5	NA	TRBJ1-4	NA	TGTGCCAGTGACTCCTTCGGAAATGAAAAACTGTTTTTT	CASDSFGNEKLFF
TRBV30	NA	TRBJ1-2	NA	TGTGCCTGGAGTGTAGTGCGGGACGGCTACACCTTC	CAWSVVRDGYTF
TRBV7-6	NA	TRBJ1-6	NA	TGTGCCAGCAGCTTGGGTCTGCAGGGGCGTAGAAATTCACCCCTCCACTTT	CASSLGLQGRRNSPLHF
TRBV27	NA	TRBJ2-1	NA	TGTGCCAGCAGTCCACTCTCAACTACCTCTGAAGAGTTCTTC	CASSPLSTTSEEFF
TRBV25-1	NA	TRBJ1-4	NA	TGTGCCAGCAGTGACAGGGGTCCGGGAAAACTGTTTTTT	CASSDRGPGKLFF
TRBV5-1	once	TRBJ2-5	NA	TGCGCCAGCAGCTTTTCGGATTCGACATCGGAGACCCAGTACTTC	CASSFSDSTSETQYF
TRBV6-2/TRBV6-3	NA	TRBJ1-5	NA	TGTGCCAGCAGTTACTCGAGGGGAGAGGGGACACTGAGTTACAATCAGCCCCAGCATTTT	CASSYSRGEGTLSYNQPQHF
TRBV24-1	NA	TRBJ2-3	TRBD1	TGTGCCACCAGTGACAGGGGGCAGTTAGATACGCAGTATTTT	CATSDRGQLDTQYF
TRBV12-3/TRBV12-4	NA	TRBJ2-7	NA	TGTGCCAGCAGCAAAGCCCCGTACGAGCAGTACTTC	CASSKAPYEQYF
TRBV7-2	NA	TRBJ2-1	NA	TGTGCCAGCAGCTCTCCTTTAGCGGAACCGTCCTACAATGAGCAGTTCTTC	CASSSPLAEPSYNEQFF
TRBV6-2/TRBV6-3	NA	TRBJ1-4	NA	TGTGCCAGCAGCTCCCCCGGGACACGCTATGAAAAACTGTTTTTT	CASSSPGTRYEKLFF
TRBV2	NA	TRBJ2-7	NA	TGTGCCAGCAGTCTCGGACTTCCCTACGAGCAGTACTTC	CASSLGLPYEQYF
TRBV14	NA	TRBJ1-3	NA	TGTGCCAGCAGCCAAGTATCGGCTGGAAACACCATATATTTT	CASSQVSAGNTIYF
TRBV5-6	NA	TRBJ1-2	NA	TGTGCCAGCAGCCCTTCCGGGCTCCAGGGGAGAAACTATGGCTACACCTTC	CASSPSGLQGRNYGYTF
TRBV12-3/TRBV12-4	NA	TRBJ1-2	NA	TGTGCCAGCAGTGAGGGTCCGTTTTTTGGCTACACCTTC	CASSEGPFFGYTF
TRBV7-2	NA	TRBJ1-1	NA	TGTGCCAGCAGCTTTACACCCGGGGGCACTGAAGCTTTCTTT	CASSFTPGGTEAFF
TRBV5-5	NA	TRBJ1-4	NA	TGTGCCAGCAGCCCTACTAATGAAAAACTGTTTTTT	CASSPTNEKLFF
TRBV5-6	NA	TRBJ1-2	TRBD1	TGTGCCAGCAGGGAGAAAGGGACAGCTAACTATGGCTACACCTTC	CASREKGTANYGYTF